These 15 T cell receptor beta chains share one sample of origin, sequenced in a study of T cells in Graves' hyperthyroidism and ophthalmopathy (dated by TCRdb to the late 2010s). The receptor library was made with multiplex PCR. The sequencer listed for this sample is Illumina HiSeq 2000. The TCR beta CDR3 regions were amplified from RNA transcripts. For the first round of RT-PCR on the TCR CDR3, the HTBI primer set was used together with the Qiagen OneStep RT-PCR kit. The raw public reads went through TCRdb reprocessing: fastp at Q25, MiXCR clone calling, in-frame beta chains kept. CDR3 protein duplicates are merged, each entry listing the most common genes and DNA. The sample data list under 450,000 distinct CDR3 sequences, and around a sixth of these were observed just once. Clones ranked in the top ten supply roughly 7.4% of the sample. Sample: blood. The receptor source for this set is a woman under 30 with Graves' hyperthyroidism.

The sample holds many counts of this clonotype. The CDR3 region is CAWSVAGPYNEQFF. CDR3 DNA sequence: TGTGCCTGGAGTGTAGCCGGACCCTACAATGAGCAGTTCTTC. The chain joins TRBV30 to TRBJ2-1, with unresolved D. CDR1 is GTSNPN and CDR2 is SVGIG in the germline V gene (reference sequence). Trimming removed 0 bases from V and 2 bases from J, with 8 bases in between. The CDR3 has 14 amino acids.

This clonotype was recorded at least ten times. The CDR3 DNA sequence: TGTGCCAGTCAGGGGGCGCTGGTGATGGAGACCCAGTACTTC. Protein sequence: CASQGALVMETQYF. The J gene is TRBJ2-5, the V gene TRBV27; 8 bases match TRBD1. Germline lookup yields CDR1 MNHEY and CDR2 SMNVEV (reference sequence). V lost 9 bases to trimming and J lost 5 bases; unmatched junction nucleotides: 11. The CDR3 contains 14 residues.

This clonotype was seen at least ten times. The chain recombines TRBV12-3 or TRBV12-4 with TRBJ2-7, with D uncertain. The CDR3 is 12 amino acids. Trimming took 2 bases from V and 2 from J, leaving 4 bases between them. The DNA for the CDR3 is TGTGCCAGCAGTTTATTCCCCTACGAGCAGTACTTC. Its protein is CASSLFPYEQYF.

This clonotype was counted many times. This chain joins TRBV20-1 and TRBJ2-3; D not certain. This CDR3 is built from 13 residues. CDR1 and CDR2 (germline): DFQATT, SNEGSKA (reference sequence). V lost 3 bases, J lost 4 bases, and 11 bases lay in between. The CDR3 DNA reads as TGCAGTGCTAGCGGTAGCATTTCAGATACGCAGTATTTT. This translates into CSASGSISDTQYF.

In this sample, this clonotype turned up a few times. The CDR3 spells CASISWGLDTGELFF. In DNA, the CDR3 is TGTGCCAGCATAAGTTGGGGGCTTGACACCGGGGAGCTGTTTTTT. This chain links TRBV2 with TRBJ2-2; tentatively, D is TRBD1 (6 bases). Trimming stripped 7 bases from V and 3 bases from J, with 15 bases between. CDR3 size: 15 residues. Germline assignment: CDR1 SNHLY and CDR2 FYNNEI.

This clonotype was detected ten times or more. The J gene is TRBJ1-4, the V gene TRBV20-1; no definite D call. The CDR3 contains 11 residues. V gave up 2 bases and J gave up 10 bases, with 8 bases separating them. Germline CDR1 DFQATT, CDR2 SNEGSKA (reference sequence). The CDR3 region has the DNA TGCAGTGCTAGAATTAAGGGAAAACTGTTTTTT. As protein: CSARIKGKLFF.

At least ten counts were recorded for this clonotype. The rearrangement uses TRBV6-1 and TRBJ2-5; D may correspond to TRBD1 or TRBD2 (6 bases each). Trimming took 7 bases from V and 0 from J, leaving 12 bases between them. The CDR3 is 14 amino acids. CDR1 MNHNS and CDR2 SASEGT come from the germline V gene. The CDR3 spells CASNRGPYQETQYF. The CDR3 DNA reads TGTGCCAGCAACCGGGGGCCTTACCAAGAGACCCAGTACTTC.

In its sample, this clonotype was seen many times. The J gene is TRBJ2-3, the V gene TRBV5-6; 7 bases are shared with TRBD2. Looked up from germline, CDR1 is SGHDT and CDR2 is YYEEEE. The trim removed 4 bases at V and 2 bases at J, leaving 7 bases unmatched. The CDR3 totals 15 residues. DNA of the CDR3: TGTGCCAGCAGCCAGTGGGCGGGAGTCACAGATACGCAGTATTTT. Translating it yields CASSQWAGVTDTQYF. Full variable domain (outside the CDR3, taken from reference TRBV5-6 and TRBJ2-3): DAGVTQSPTHLIKTRGQQVTLRCSPKSGHDTVSWYQQALGQGPQFIFQYYEEEERQRGNFPDRFSGHQFPNYSSELNVNALLLGDSALYLCASSQWAGVTDTQYFGPGTRLTVL.

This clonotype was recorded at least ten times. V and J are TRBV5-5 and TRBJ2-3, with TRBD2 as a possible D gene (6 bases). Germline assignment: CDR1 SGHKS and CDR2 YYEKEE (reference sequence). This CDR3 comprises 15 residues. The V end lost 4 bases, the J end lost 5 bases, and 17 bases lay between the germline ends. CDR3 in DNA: TGTGCCAGCAGCGCCGGGACTGCAGACGGAGATACGCAGTATTTT. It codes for CASSAGTADGDTQYF. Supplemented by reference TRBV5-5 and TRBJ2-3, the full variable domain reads DAGVTQSPTHLIKTRGQQVTLRCSPISGHKSVSWYQQVLGQGPQFIFQYYEKEERGRGNFPDRFSARQFPNYSSELNVNALLLGDSALYLCASSAGTADGDTQYFGPGTRLTVL.

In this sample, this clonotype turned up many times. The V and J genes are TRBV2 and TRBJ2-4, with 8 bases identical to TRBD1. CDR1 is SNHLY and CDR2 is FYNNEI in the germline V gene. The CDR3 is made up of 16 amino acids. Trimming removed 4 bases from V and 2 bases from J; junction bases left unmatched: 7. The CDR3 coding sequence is TGTGCCAGCAGTGTCTCTCCAGGGGGCACCAAAAACATTCAGTACTTC. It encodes CASSVSPGGTKNIQYF.

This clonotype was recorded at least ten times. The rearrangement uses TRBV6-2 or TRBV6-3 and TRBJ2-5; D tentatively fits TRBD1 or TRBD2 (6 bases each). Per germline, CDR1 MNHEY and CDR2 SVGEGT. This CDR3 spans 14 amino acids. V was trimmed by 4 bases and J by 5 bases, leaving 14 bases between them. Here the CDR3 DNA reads TGTGCCAGCAGTTCACGACTAGGGGGGGAGACCCAGTACTTC. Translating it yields CASSSRLGGETQYF.

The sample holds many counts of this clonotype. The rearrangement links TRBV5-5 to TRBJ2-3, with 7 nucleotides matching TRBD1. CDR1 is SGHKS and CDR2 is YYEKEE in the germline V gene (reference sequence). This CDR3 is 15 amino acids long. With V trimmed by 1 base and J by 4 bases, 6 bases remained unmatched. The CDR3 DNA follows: TGTGCCAGCAGCTTGCAGACAGGGCGGGCAGATACGCAGTATTTT. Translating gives CASSLQTGRADTQYF.

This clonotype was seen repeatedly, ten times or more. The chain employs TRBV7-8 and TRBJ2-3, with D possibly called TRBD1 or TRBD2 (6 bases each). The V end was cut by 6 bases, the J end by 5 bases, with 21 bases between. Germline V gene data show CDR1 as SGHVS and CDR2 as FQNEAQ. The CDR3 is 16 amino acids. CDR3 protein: CASSPLAGGEGDTQYF. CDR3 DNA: TGTGCCAGCAGTCCTCTGGCCGGGGGCGAGGGAGATACGCAGTATTTT.

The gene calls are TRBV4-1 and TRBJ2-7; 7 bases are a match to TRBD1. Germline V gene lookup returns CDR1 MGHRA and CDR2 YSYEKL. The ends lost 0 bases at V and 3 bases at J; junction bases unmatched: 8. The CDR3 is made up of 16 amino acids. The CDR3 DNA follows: TGCGCCAGCAGCCAAGATTGGGACAGTTTTTACTACGAGCAGTACTTC. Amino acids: CASSQDWDSFYYEQYF.

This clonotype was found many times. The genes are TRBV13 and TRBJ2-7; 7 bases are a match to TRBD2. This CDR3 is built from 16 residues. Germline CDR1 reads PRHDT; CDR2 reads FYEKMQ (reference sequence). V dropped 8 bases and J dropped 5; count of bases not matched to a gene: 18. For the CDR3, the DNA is TGTGCCAGCTCCGCCGTCCCTAGCGGAAGGAGGGACGAGCAGTACTTC. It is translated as CASSAVPSGRRDEQYF.